The 8 T cell receptor beta chains listed next were all sequenced from one sample in a study of blood T cell repertoires in COVID-19. Clones were read by immunoSEQ multiplex PCR, and TCRdb kept only the in-frame ones, dropping some. The repertoire holds more than 60,000 clones, with around 80% as singletons. Sequenced: peripheral blood. Receptors were obtained from a man in his 60s with active or convalescent COVID-19.

The genes are TRBV4-3 and TRBJ2-3, with TRBD2 identical over 13 bases. CDR3 length equals 15 residues. Germline V gene lookup returns CDR1 LGHNA and CDR2 YSLEER. The junction had 0 bases not matched to a gene; V was cut back by 1 base and J by 5 bases. CDR3 residues: CASSQGLAGGDTQYF. In DNA form, the CDR3 reads TGCGCCAGCAGCCAAGGACTAGCGGGGGGAGATACGCAGTATTTT.

The V gene is TRBV13, the J gene TRBJ2-3; 14 nucleotides match TRBD2. After removal of 3 bases from V and 2 bases from J, the junction contained 7 bases not matched to a gene. The CDR3 consists of 18 residues. Germline CDR1 PRHDT, CDR2 FYEKMQ (reference sequence). CDR3 in amino acids: CASSLGLAGATNTDTQYF. The CDR3, as DNA: TGTGCCAGCAGCTTGGGACTAGCGGGGGCCACAAACACAGATACGCAGTATTTT. Full variable domain (outside the CDR3, taken from reference TRBV13 and TRBJ2-3): AAGVIQSPRHLIKEKRETATLKCYPIPRHDTVYWYQQGPGQDPQFLISFYEKMQSDKGSIPDRFSAQQFSDYHSELNMSSLELGDSALYFCASSLGLAGATNTDTQYFGPGTRLTVL.

V and J are TRBV5-1 and TRBJ1-3; 7 bases fit TRBD1. The CDR3 spans 14 residues. The germline V gene has CDR1 SGHRS and CDR2 YFSETQ. Unmatched junction bases numbered 3, after V lost 4 bases and J lost 2 bases. In nucleotides, the CDR3 is TGCGCCAGCAGCCCCGGACAGGCTGGAAACACCATATATTTT. The encoded protein is CASSPGQAGNTIYF.

The V and J genes are TRBV9 and TRBJ2-7, with D possibly matching TRBD1 (6 bases). This CDR3 is built from 16 residues. Trimming took 0 bases from V and 3 from J, leaving 16 bases between them. CDR1 and CDR2 from the germline V gene are SGDLS and YYNGEE. As DNA, the CDR3 is TGTGCCAGCAGCGTAGCTTTGGGGGCCTCGAGCTACGAGCAGTACTTC. It encodes CASSVALGASSYEQYF. Full variable domain (remainder filled in from reference TRBV9 and TRBJ2-7): DSGVTQTPKHLITATGQRVTLRCSPRSGDLSVYWYQQSLDQGLQFLIQYYNGEERAKGNILERFSAQQFPDLHSELNLSSLELGDSALYFCASSVALGASSYEQYFGPGTRLTVT.

This chain links TRBV6-6 with TRBJ1-2; 8 bases map to TRBD1. CDR3 length equals 14 residues. CDR1 and CDR2 (germline): MNHNY, SVGAGI (reference sequence). With 8 bases clipped from V and 4 bases from J, the junction kept 9 bases outside the gene matches. The DNA of the CDR3 is TGTGCCAGCTTCAAGACAGGGGAAGGCTATGGCTACACCTTC. Amino acids: CASFKTGEGYGYTF.

Comment on this clone: The same CDR3 also results from other DNA sequences found in this sample. The chain is built from TRBV5-5 and TRBJ1-6, with a tentative D call TRBD1 (6 bases). The CDR3 sequence is 17 residues long. CDR1 and CDR2 (germline): SGHKS, YYEKEE (reference sequence). Trimming left V 4 bases short and J 0 bases short, with 14 bases between. The CDR3 nucleotides read TGTGCCAGCAGCCCCATACAGGGAAGCTCCTATAATTCACCCCTCCACTTT. Protein product: CASSPIQGSSYNSPLHF.

This clone was counted ten times or more. The chain combines TRBV7-9 with TRBJ2-7; tentatively, D is TRBD2 (5 bases). Trimming shortened V by 6 bases and J by 4 bases, and 7 bases separated the two germline ends. Germline values: CDR1 SEHNR, CDR2 FQNEAQ (reference sequence). This CDR3 region has 11 residues. DNA for the CDR3: TGTGCCAGCAGAGAGGGTTACGAGCAGTACTTC. Amino acids: CASREGYEQYF. The complete variable domain, with remaining parts taken from reference TRBV7-9 and TRBJ2-7, reads DTGVSQNPRHKITKRGQNVTFRCDPISEHNRLYWYRQTLGQGPEFLTYFQNEAQLEKSRLLSDRFSAERPKGSFSTLEIQRTEQGDSAMYLCASREGYEQYFGPGTRLTVT.

This clone was seen a single time. The chain combines TRBV25-1 with TRBJ1-2, with D perhaps TRBD1 (6 bases). The V gene's germline CDR1 is MGHDK and CDR2 SYGVNS. This CDR3 has 14 amino acids. Trimming left V 2 bases short and J 4 bases short, with 11 bases between. The CDR3 spells CASSEAAGAYGYTF. The CDR3 coding sequence is TGTGCCAGCAGTGAAGCGGCGGGGGCCTATGGCTACACCTTC.